Reported below is one T cell receptor (beta chain). Its target antigen remains unknown. The sample holds no much larger clone one base away, and base qualities are not on file. This entry comes from a study of lymphopenia after photon versus proton radiotherapy (dated by TCRdb to about 2019). As for the study more broadly: Photon and proton radiation therapy were compared by the study for their immunological effects in patients with gastrointestinal tumors who developed high-grade lymphopenia. The study was designed to characterize how the impact on the immune system differs between the two radiation modalities. A cohort of roughly 18 patients with gastrointestinal tumors who received either photon or proton therapy and subsequently developed lymphopenia was included.

The library was prepared using the immunoSEQ multiplex PCR assay. T cell repertoires were profiled with deep sequencing of rearranged TCR beta loci together with multiparametric flow cytometry. In its TCRdb copy, this immuneACCESS table keeps in-frame sequences only and misses some clones. Where compared with another copy, unresolved V genes explain less than half of these, and the others have no known cause. Within this sample are 30,000 or so clones, with around nine tenths of them counted one time only. The top ten hold 40% to 50% of the sample. Overall study results and their limits: The survival association was assessed only in patients who died, and better survival with proton therapy was presented by the authors as a possibility rather than a demonstrated result. During treatment, patients who received proton therapy stayed relatively stable, whereas patients who received photon therapy lost naive T cells and TCR diversity and gained effector/memory populations. After the lymphocyte count nadir, oligoclonal expansion, especially of CD8+ Temra cells, was observed in photon-treated repertoires, and the drop in diversity was driven by this expansion. Across the cohort, among patients who died, a greater drop in TCR diversity after the nadir was inversely correlated with overall survival time.

The sequenced sample was peripheral blood, obtained from a patient treated with proton-based radiotherapy. The receptor was derived from a woman aged 60 to 75 with cholangiocarcinoma. Some clones in this sample may be carry-over from other donors' samples.

The DNA reads as follows: TGTGCCAGCTCTAAACAGGGGAACTATAATTCACCCCTCCACTTT. This sequence encodes CASSKQGNYNSPLHF. The chain is made from TRBV18 and TRBJ1-6; TRBD1 lines up with 7 middle nucleotides. The germline V gene specifies KGHSH as CDR1 and LQKENI as CDR2. The germline V and J ends show losses of 6 bases and 3 bases respectively, and no gene match explains 5 bases of the junction. Counted from cysteine to phenylalanine, this CDR3 has 15 amino acids. Only CDR3 DNA is held: 45 bases, read in frame from base 1.